What follows describes a single TCR beta chain. An end of the junction does not agree with germline; a read error may underlie this. Study processing details: Reference gene primer amplification yielded estimated nucleated cell counts. TCRdb keeps only in-frame clones here, not all; method: immunoSEQ multiplex PCR. Clone size and V and J calls were adopted from that table, with D and trimming inferred from the DNA. The data contain a few hundred thousand clones, around 90% of them seen just once; the ten biggest clones take up approximately 4.3%. Study members were between about 18 and 100 years old and lived in 20 to 25 US regions. The sample belongs to a study of blood T cell repertoires in COVID-19. Study details: Italy, Spain and the United States were the sources of the convalescent and acute COVID-19 samples. Sample material is recorded as cDNA or gDNA derived from T cells, B-cell-depleted T cells, or PBMCs.

This CDR3 comprises 15 residues. Per germline, CDR1 SSHAT and CDR2 FNYEAQ (reference sequence). Sequenced: PBMCs or T cells enriched from blood (not recorded which). This TCR came from a young woman with acute COVID-19. The J gene is TRBJ2-1, the V gene TRBV7-7; 12 nucleotides align to TRBD2. CDR3 nucleotides: TGTGCTAGCAGCTCCCGACTAGCGGGAGTAAATGAGCAGTTCTTC. Translated, it gives CASSSRLAGVNEQFF.